Shown below are 20 T cell receptor beta chains from a single sample sequenced in a study of response to subunit inactivated influenza vaccine (dated by TCRdb to the late 2010s). Receptor libraries were prepared by RT-PCR. Sequencing was carried out with an Illumina HiSeq 2500. The raw public reads went through TCRdb reprocessing: fastp at Q25, MiXCR clone calling, in-frame beta chains kept. Duplicate CDR3 protein sequences are folded into a single record with the most common DNA and genes. This sample is represented by about 190,000 distinct CDR3 sequences; roughly an eighth of them were singletons. The ten largest make up about a quarter of the sample. The source material was CD8+ T cells sorted from PBMCs, sampled 5 to 6 days after vaccination. The receptors stem from a man aged 45-65 years who received an inactivated influenza vaccine. Donor details come from another sample of the same person, matched by shared clones.

This clonotype was observed a few times. The chain links TRBV28 to TRBJ2-1, with 8 bases fitting TRBD2. Germline V gene data show CDR1 as MDHEN and CDR2 as SYDVKM. J lost 7 bases, V lost 8 bases, and 16 bases had no gene match. CDR3 length equals 16 residues. CDR3 sequence: CASGYLPGLGVNEQFF. CDR3 nucleotides: TGTGCCAGCGGCTACCTCCCGGGACTAGGAGTGAATGAGCAGTTCTTC.

The V gene is TRBV6-1, the J gene TRBJ2-7, with 8 nucleotides matching TRBD2. The germline V gene encodes CDR1 MNHNS and CDR2 SASEGT. V was pared by 8 bases and J by 6 bases, with 15 bases of the junction left unmatched. The CDR3 is made up of 15 amino acids. The CDR3 here is CASALGAGGSGEQYF. The CDR3 DNA reads TGTGCCAGCGCCCTTGGGGCGGGAGGATCCGGCGAGCAGTACTTC.

Comment on this clonotype: A much more abundant neighbour one base away suggests this may be a read error. This chain links TRBV29-1 with TRBJ1-1; no clear D. Germline CDR1 and CDR2: SQVTM and ANQGSEA. With 3 bases removed from V and 2 bases from J, the gap between germline ends came to 10 bases. This CDR3 spans 13 amino acids. The CDR3 here is CSVDSGINTEAFF. The CDR3 bases are TGCAGCGTTGACTCGGGGATAAACACTGAAGCTTTCTTT. The full variable domain, rest sourced from reference TRBV29-1 and TRBJ1-1, is SAVISQKPSRDICQRGTSLTIQCQVDSQVTMMFWYRQQPGQSLTLIATANQGSEATYESGFVIDKFPISRPNLTFSTLTVSNMSPEDSSIYLCSVDSGINTEAFFGQGTRLTVV.

In this sample, this clonotype turned up many times. The rearrangement uses TRBV28 and TRBJ2-7, with 14 bases fitting TRBD2. This CDR3 has 14 amino acids. Trimming took 6 bases from V and 6 from J; bases not matched to a gene: 4. Germline values: CDR1 MDHEN, CDR2 SYDVKM. CDR3 loop: CASRATSGRAEQYF. The CDR3 nucleotides read TGTGCCAGCAGGGCGACTAGCGGGAGGGCCGAGCAGTACTTC. The full variable domain, with the rest looked up from reference TRBV28 and TRBJ2-7, is DVKVTQSSRYLVKRTGEKVFLECVQDMDHENMFWYRQDPGLGLRLIYFSYDVKMKEKGDIPEGYSVSREKKERFSLILESASTNQTSMYLCASRATSGRAEQYFGPGTRLTVT.

The sample holds a few counts of this clonotype. The CDR3: CASSQGQGNYEQYF. The CDR3 DNA sequence: TGCGCCAGCAGCCAAGGACAGGGAAATTACGAGCAGTACTTC. The rearrangement uses TRBV4-3 and TRBJ2-7; the match to TRBD1 covers 7 bases. The J segment lost 4 bases and the V segment lost 1 base, leaving 4 bases of the junction unmatched. Germline values: CDR1 LGHNA, CDR2 YSLEER. This CDR3 is built from 14 residues.

The chain is built from TRBV28 and TRBJ2-5; 9 bases are shared with TRBD1. Germline CDR1 reads MDHEN; CDR2 reads SYDVKM. CDR3 length equals 15 residues. Trimming at V came to 3 bases and at J to 4 bases, leaving 6 bases not matched to a gene. Here the CDR3 reads CASSLGGQGLETQYF. The CDR3 region has the DNA TGTGCCAGCAGTTTGGGGGGACAGGGACTAGAGACCCAGTACTTC. Full variable domain (outside the CDR3, taken from reference TRBV28 and TRBJ2-5): DVKVTQSSRYLVKRTGEKVFLECVQDMDHENMFWYRQDPGLGLRLIYFSYDVKMKEKGDIPEGYSVSREKKERFSLILESASTNQTSMYLCASSLGGQGLETQYFGPGTRLLVL.

The rearrangement uses TRBV7-9 and TRBJ2-7; D is perhaps TRBD1 or TRBD2 (6 bases each). V shed 5 bases and J shed 5 bases, with 10 bases lying between them. The CDR3 is 12 amino acids. Germline V gene lookup returns CDR1 SEHNR and CDR2 FQNEAQ (reference sequence). CDR3 bases: TGTGCCAGCAGCAAGAGGGGGGACGAGCAGTACTTC. It translates to CASSKRGDEQYF.

This chain uses TRBV16 with TRBJ2-2; D remains unclear. V lost 6 bases to trimming and J lost 1 base, with 12 bases between them. The CDR3 sequence is 15 residues long. Germline lookup yields CDR1 KGHSY and CDR2 FQNENV. CDR3 residues: CASSQLWGNTGELFF. The CDR3 bases are TGTGCCAGCAGTCAACTTTGGGGGAACACCGGGGAGCTGTTTTTT. Complete variable domain (other parts from reference TRBV16 and TRBJ2-2): GEEVAQTPKHLVRGEGQKAKLYCAPIKGHSYVFWYQQVLKNEFKFLISFQNENVFDETGMPKERFSAKCLPNSPCSLEIQATKLEDSAVYFCASSQLWGNTGELFFGEGSRLTVL.

This rearrangement joins TRBV3-1 to TRBJ2-7, with D perhaps assigned TRBD1 or TRBD2 (5 bases each). Trimming pared 0 bases from V and 5 bases from J, leaving 17 bases between. CDR1 and CDR2 (germline): LGHDT, YNNKEL (reference sequence). The CDR3 contains 16 residues. The CDR3 loop reads CASSQDPSGTIHEQYF. CDR3 in DNA: TGTGCCAGCAGCCAAGATCCTTCGGGGACGATCCACGAGCAGTACTTC.

In its sample, this clonotype was seen a few times. The CDR3 spells CASSDTLWGNEQFF. The CDR3 DNA reads as TGTGCCAGCAGCGACACCTTATGGGGGAATGAGCAGTTCTTC. The chain uses TRBV9 and TRBJ2-1, with D possibly called TRBD1 or TRBD2 (5 bases each). Germline V gene data show CDR1 as SGDLS and CDR2 as YYNGEE. The CDR3 is made up of 14 amino acids. Trimming pared 3 bases from V and 7 bases from J, leaving 14 bases between.

The chain combines TRBV3-1 with TRBJ2-7; no reliable D call. The germline V gene encodes CDR1 LGHDT and CDR2 YNNKEL (reference sequence). The CDR3 length is 14 residues. The V end was cut by 3 bases, the J end by 3 bases, with 12 bases between. The CDR3 bases are TGTGCCAGCAGCCACCGAGACGGAATCTACGAGCAGTACTTC. Translating it yields CASSHRDGIYEQYF.

J is TRBJ2-5 and V is TRBV28; 7 bases are shared with TRBD1. The ends lost 5 bases at V and 0 bases at J; junction bases unmatched: 9. The CDR3 runs 16 residues. Germline values: CDR1 MDHEN, CDR2 SYDVKM. CDR3 coding DNA: TGTGCCAGCAGTCTGGAAATCCAGGGGGACCAAGAGACCCAGTACTTC. Translated, it gives CASSLEIQGDQETQYF.

The rearrangement links TRBV20-1 to TRBJ2-7; perhaps TRBD1 as D (5 bases). This CDR3 spans 14 amino acids. Looked up from germline, CDR1 is DFQATT and CDR2 is SNEGSKA (reference sequence). Trimming took 3 bases from V and 0 from J, leaving 12 bases between them. The DNA of the CDR3 is TGCAGTGCTAGTGTTGGGGCGAGCTCCTACGAGCAGTACTTC. Its protein product is CSASVGASSYEQYF.

The table lists this clonotype with many counts. The V and J genes are TRBV29-1 and TRBJ2-7; no reliable D call. This CDR3 is 14 amino acids long. The V end was cut by 0 bases, the J end by 1 base, with 10 bases between. Germline V gene lookup returns CDR1 SQVTM and CDR2 ANQGSEA. CDR3 protein: CSVEDPGESYEQYF. The CDR3 DNA is TGCAGCGTTGAAGATCCTGGTGAGTCCTACGAGCAGTACTTC.

The V call is TRBV27, the J call TRBJ2-1, with TRBD2 identical over 9 bases. The CDR3 runs to 16 residues. From germline, CDR1 is MNHEY and CDR2 SMNVEV (reference sequence). V shed 3 bases, J shed 6 bases, and the junction held 9 bases outside the gene matches. CDR3 amino acids: CASSFLSGRSGNEQFF. The CDR3 DNA is TGTGCCAGCAGTTTCCTTAGCGGGAGAAGTGGCAATGAGCAGTTCTTC.

The table lists this clonotype with a few counts. This sequence joins TRBV9 and TRBJ2-2; D unclear. The ends were cut back, 2 bases at V and 3 bases at J, with 14 bases in the middle. The CDR3 is 16 residues long. Germline CDR1 SGDLS, CDR2 YYNGEE. The CDR3 loop is CASSVAVWADTGELFF. The DNA for the CDR3 is TGTGCCAGCAGCGTCGCCGTTTGGGCGGACACCGGGGAGCTGTTTTTT.

The chain couples TRBV27 to TRBJ2-7, with D tentatively TRBD1 or TRBD2 (5 bases each). Per germline, CDR1 MNHEY and CDR2 SMNVEV (reference sequence). CDR3 size: 16 residues. Between the trimmed V and J ends, which lost 4 bases and 3 bases, there was a span of 19 bases. CDR3 sequence reads: CASSSAPGLGLYEQYF. The CDR3 DNA follows: TGTGCCAGCAGTTCCGCCCCGGGGCTAGGACTCTACGAGCAGTACTTC.

The rearrangement uses TRBV12-3 or TRBV12-4 and TRBJ1-4, with 7 bases matching TRBD1. Trimming took 1 base from V and 7 from J; bases not matched to a gene: 3. The CDR3 runs 14 residues. The CDR3 DNA is TGTGCCAGCAGTTTAGGGCAGGGGGGTGAAAAACTGTTTTTT. Its protein product is CASSLGQGGEKLFF.

In this sample, this clonotype turned up a few times. The genes are TRBV12-3 or TRBV12-4 and TRBJ2-6, with unresolved D. Trimming left V 4 bases short and J 0 bases short, with 7 bases between. This CDR3 spans 15 amino acids. For the CDR3, the DNA is TGTGCCAGCAGTTCCCTTGACTCTGGGGCCAACGTCCTGACTTTC. Translated, it gives CASSSLDSGANVLTF.

In this sample, this clonotype turned up a few times. The CDR3 nucleotides read TGCAGCGTTGTGGCCACCCCCAATGAGCAGTTCTTC. Translated: CSVVATPNEQFF. The rearrangement links TRBV29-1 to TRBJ2-1, with D hard to call. This CDR3 has 12 residues. Trimming stripped 4 bases from V and 6 bases from J, with 10 bases between. The germline gives CDR1 SQVTM, CDR2 ANQGSEA.